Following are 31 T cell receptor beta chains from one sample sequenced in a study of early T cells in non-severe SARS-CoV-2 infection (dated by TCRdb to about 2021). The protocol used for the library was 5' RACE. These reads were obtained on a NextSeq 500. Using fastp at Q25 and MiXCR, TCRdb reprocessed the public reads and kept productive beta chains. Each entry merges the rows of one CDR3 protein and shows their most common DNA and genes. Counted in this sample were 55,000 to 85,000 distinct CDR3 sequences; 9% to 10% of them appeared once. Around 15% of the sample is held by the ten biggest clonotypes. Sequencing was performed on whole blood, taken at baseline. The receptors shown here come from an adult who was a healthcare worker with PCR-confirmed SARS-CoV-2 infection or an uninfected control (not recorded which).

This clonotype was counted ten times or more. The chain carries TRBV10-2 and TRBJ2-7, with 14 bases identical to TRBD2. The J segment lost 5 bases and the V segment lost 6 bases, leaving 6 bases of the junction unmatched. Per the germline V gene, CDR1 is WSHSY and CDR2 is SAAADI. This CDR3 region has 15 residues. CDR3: CASRLGTSGSDEQYF. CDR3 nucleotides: TGCGCCAGCAGACTAGGGACTAGCGGGAGCGACGAGCAGTACTTC.

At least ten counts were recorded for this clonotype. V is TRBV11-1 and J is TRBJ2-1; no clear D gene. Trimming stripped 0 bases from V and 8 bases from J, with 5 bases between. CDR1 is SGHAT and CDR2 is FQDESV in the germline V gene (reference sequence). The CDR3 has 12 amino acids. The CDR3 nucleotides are TGTGCCAGCAGCTTAGCTGGGCATGAGCAGTTCTTC. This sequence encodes CASSLAGHEQFF.

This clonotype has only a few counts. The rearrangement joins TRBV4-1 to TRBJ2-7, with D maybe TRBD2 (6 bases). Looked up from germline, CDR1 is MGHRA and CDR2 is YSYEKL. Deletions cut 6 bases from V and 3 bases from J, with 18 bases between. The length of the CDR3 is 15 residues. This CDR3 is CASSLGRDSVYEQYF. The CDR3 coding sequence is TGCGCCAGCAGTCTAGGGCGGGACTCAGTCTACGAGCAGTACTTC.

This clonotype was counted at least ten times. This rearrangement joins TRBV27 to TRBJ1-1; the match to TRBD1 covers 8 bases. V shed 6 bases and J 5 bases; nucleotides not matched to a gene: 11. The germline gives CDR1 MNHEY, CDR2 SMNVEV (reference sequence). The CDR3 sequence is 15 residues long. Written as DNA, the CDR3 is TGTGCCAGCAGCCCTTGGCAGGGGGCGCGGACTGAAGCTTTCTTT. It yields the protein CASSPWQGARTEAFF.

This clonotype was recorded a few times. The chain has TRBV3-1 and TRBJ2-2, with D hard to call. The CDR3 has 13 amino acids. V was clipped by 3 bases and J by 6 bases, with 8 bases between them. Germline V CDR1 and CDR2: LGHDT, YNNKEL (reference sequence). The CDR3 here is CASSQVVPGELFF. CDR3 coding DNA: TGTGCCAGCAGCCAGGTTGTCCCCGGGGAGCTGTTTTTT.

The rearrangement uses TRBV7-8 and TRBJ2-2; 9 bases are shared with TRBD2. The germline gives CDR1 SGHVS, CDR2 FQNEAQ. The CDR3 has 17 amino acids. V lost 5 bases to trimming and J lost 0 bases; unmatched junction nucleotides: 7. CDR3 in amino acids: CASSPGVAGANTGELFF. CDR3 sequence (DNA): TGTGCCAGCAGCCCAGGGGTAGCGGGAGCGAACACCGGGGAGCTGTTTTTT.

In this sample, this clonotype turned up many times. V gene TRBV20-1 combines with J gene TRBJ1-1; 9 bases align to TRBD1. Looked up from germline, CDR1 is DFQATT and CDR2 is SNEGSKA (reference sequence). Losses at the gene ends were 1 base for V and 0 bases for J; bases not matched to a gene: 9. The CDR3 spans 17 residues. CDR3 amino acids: CSARALQGAGVNTEAFF. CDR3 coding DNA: TGCAGTGCTAGAGCCTTACAGGGGGCCGGGGTGAACACTGAAGCTTTCTTT.

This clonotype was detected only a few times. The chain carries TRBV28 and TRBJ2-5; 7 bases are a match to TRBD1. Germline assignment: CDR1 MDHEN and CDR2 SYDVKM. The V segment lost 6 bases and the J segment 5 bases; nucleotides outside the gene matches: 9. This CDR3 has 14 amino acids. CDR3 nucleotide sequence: TGTGCCAGCAGACAGGGACAGCCCACGGAGACCCAGTACTTC. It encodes CASRQGQPTETQYF.

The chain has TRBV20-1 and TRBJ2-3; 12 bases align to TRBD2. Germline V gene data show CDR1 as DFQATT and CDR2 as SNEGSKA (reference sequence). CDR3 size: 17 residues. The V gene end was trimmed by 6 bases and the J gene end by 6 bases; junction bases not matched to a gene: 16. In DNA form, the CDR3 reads TGCAGTGCCTGGGTCTGGACTGGGACTAGCGGGTTTGATACGCAGTATTTT. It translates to CSAWVWTGTSGFDTQYF.

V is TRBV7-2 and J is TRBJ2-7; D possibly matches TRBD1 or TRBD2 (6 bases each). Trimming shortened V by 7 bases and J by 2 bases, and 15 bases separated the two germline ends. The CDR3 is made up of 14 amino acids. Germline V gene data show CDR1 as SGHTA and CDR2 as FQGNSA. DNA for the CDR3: TGTGCCAGCACACAACCCGGGGGCGCCTACGAGCAGTACTTC. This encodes CASTQPGGAYEQYF.

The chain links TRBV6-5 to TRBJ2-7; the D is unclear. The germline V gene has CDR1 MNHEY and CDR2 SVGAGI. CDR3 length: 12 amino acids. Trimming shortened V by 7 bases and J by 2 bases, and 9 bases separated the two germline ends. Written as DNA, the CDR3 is TGTGCCAGCAAGGGCGGCCCCTACGAGCAGTACTTC. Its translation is CASKGGPYEQYF.

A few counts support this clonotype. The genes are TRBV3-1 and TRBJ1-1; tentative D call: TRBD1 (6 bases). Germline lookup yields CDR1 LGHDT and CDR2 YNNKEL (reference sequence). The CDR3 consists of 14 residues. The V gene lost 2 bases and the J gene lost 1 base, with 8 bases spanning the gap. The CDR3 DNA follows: TGTGCCAGCAGCCAAAGGGGGAGGAACACTGAAGCTTTCTTT. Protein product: CASSQRGRNTEAFF.

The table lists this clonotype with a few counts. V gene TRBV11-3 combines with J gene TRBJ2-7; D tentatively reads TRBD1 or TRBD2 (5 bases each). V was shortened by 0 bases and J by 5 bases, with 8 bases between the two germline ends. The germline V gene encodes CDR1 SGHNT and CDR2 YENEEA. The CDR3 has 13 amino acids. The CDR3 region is CASSLDGGHEQYF. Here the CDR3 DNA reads TGTGCCAGCAGCTTAGATGGGGGACACGAGCAGTACTTC.

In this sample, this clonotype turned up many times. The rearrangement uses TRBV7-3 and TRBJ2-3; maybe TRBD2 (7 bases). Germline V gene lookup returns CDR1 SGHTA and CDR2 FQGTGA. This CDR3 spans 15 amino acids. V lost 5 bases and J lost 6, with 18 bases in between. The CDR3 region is CASSPQPAGADTQYF. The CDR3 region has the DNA TGTGCCAGCAGCCCCCAGCCGGCGGGGGCGGATACGCAGTATTTT. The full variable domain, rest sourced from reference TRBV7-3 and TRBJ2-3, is GAGVSQTPSNKVTEKGKYVELRCDPISGHTALYWYRQSLGQGPEFLIYFQGTGAADDSGLPNDRFFAVRPEGSVSTLKIQRTERGDSAVYLCASSPQPAGADTQYFGPGTRLTVL.

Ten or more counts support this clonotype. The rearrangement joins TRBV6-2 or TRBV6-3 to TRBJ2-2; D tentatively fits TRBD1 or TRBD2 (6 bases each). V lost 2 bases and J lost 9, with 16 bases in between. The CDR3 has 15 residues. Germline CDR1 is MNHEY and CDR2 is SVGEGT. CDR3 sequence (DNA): TGTGCCAGCAGTTACGGAAGCGGAGGGGGAAGGGAGCTGTTTTTT. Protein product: CASSYGSGGGRELFF.

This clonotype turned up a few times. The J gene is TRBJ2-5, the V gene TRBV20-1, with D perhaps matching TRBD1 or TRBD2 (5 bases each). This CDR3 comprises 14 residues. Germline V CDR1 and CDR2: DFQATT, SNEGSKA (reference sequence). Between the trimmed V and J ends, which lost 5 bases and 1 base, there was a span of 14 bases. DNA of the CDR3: TGCAGTGCTTGGGGCCAACGGGGCCAAGAGACCCAGTACTTC. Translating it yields CSAWGQRGQETQYF.

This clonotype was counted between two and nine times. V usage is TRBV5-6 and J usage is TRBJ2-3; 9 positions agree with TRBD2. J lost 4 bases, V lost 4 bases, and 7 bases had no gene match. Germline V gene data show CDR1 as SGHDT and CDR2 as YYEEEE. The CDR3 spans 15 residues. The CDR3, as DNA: TGTGCCAGCAGCCGCGGACTAGCGCGGGCAGATACGCAGTATTTT. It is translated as CASSRGLARADTQYF.

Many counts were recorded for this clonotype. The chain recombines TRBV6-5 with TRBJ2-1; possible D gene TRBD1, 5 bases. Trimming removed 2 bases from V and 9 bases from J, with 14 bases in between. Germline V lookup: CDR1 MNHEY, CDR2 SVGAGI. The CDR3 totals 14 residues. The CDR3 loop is CASSYSRALGEQFF. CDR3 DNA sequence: TGTGCCAGCAGTTACAGCAGGGCATTGGGTGAGCAGTTCTTC.

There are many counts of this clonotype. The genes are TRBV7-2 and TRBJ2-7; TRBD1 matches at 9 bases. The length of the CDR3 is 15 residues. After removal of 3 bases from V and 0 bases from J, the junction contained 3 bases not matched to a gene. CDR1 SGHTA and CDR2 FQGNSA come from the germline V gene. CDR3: CASSFDRGDSYEQYF. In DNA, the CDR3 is TGTGCCAGCAGCTTCGACAGGGGGGACTCCTACGAGCAGTACTTC.

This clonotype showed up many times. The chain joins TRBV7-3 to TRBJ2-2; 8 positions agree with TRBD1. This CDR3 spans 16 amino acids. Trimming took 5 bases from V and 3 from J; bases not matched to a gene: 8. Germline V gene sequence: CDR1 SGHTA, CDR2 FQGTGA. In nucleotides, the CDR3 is TGTGCCAGCAGCCCCACAGGGGGTCAGTACACCGGGGAGCTGTTTTTT. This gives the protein CASSPTGGQYTGELFF.

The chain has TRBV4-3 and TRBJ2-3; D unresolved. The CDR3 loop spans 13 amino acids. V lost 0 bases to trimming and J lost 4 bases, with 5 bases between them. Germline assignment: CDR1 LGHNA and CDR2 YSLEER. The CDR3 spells CASSQDLSDTQYF. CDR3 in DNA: TGCGCCAGCAGCCAAGATCTATCAGATACGCAGTATTTT.

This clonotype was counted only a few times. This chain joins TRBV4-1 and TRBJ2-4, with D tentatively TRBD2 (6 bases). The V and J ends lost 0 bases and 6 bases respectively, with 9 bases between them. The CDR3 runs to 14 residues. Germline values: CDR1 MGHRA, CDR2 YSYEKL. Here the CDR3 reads CASSQEFSGNIQYF. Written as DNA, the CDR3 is TGCGCCAGCAGCCAAGAATTTAGCGGAAACATTCAGTACTTC.

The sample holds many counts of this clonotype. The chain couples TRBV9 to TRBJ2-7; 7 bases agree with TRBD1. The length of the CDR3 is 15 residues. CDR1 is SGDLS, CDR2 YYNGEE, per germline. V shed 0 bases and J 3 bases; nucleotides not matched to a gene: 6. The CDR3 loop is CASSVGSQGIYEQYF. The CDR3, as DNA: TGTGCCAGCAGCGTAGGGTCACAGGGGATCTACGAGCAGTACTTC.

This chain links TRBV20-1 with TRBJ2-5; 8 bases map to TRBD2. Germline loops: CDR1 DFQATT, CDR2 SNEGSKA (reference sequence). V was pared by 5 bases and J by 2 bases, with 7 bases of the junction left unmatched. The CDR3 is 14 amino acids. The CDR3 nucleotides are TGCAGTGCTGGGGAGGTAGCGGGACAAGAGACCCAGTACTTC. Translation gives CSAGEVAGQETQYF.

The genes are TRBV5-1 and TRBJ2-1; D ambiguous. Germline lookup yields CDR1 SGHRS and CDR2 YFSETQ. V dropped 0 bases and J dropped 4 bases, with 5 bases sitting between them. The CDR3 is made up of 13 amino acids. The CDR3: CASSLDGYNEQFF. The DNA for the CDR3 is TGCGCCAGCAGCTTGGACGGTTACAATGAGCAGTTCTTC.

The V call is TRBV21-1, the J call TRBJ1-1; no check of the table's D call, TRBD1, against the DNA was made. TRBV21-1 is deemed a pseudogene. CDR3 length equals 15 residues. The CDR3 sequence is CASSKQDRRYTEAFF. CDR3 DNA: TGTGCCAGCAGCAAACAGGACAGGAGGTACACTGAAGCTTTCTTT.

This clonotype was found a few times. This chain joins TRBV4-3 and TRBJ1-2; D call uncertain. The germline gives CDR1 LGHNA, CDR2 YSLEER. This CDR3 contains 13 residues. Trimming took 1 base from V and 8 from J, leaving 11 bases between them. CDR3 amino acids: CASSQVPPWGYTF. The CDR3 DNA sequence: TGCGCCAGCAGCCAAGTTCCACCCTGGGGCTACACCTTC.

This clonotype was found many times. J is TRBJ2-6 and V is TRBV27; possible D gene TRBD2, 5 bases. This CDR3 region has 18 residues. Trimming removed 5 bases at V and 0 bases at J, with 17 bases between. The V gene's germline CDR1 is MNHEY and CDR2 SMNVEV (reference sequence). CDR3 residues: CASSTLDWISSGANVLTF. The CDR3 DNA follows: TGTGCCAGCAGTACCCTGGACTGGATAAGCTCTGGGGCCAACGTCCTGACTTTC.

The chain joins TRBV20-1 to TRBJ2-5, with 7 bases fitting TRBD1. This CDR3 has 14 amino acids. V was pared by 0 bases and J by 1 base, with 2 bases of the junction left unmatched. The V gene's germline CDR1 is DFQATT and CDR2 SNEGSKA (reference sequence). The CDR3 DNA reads TGCAGTGCTAGAGAGGGGACAGCCCAAGAGACCCAGTACTTC. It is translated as CSAREGTAQETQYF.

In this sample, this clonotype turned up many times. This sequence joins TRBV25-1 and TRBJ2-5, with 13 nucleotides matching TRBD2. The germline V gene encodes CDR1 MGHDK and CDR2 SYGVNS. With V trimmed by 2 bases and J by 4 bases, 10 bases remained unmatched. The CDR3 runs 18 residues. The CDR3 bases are TGTGCCAGCAGTGAAGCCCCCACTAGCGGGAGGGAGGGAGAGACCCAGTACTTC. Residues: CASSEAPTSGREGETQYF.

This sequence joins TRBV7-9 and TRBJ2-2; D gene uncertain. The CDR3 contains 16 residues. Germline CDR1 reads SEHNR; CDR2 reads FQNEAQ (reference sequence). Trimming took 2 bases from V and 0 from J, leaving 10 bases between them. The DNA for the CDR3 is TGTGCCAGCAGCTTATCGTTAGGAGCGAACACCGGGGAGCTGTTTTTT. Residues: CASSLSLGANTGELFF.